These 23 T cell receptor beta chains share one sample of origin, sequenced in a study of cytomegalovirus exposure and HLA in healthy donors. PCR involved 60 Vbeta and 13 Jbeta primers. TCRdb's table, derived via immunoSEQ multiplex PCR, lists solely in-frame clones and lacks some. The sample consists of about 100,000 clones, more than 80% of them appearing once. The sequenced sample consisted of PBMCs. Receptors were obtained from a young man in good health and CMV-seronegative.

The chain employs TRBV6-1 and TRBJ1-4; 8 nucleotides match TRBD1. The CDR3 spans 14 residues. Germline V lookup: CDR1 MNHNS, CDR2 SASEGT. J gave up 8 bases and V 7 bases, and 9 bases lay outside the gene matches. The DNA for the CDR3 is TGTGCCAGCATTTCAGGGGGCTTAGAAGAAAAACTGTTTTTT. This gives the protein CASISGGLEEKLFF.

The chain combines TRBV2 with TRBJ1-1; perhaps TRBD1 as D (5 bases). Germline lookup yields CDR1 SNHLY and CDR2 FYNNEI. The CDR3 extends over 19 amino acids. The germline V and J ends were trimmed by 0 bases and 2 bases, with 22 bases remaining between them. CDR3 nucleotides: TGTGCCAGCAGTGAAGCGGGGGGGTGGGTGGACTATAGTAACACTGAAGCTTTCTTT. This encodes CASSEAGGWVDYSNTEAFF. The complete variable domain, with remaining parts taken from reference TRBV2 and TRBJ1-1, reads EPEVTQTPSHQVTQMGQEVILRCVPISNHLYFYWYRQILGQKVEFLVSFYNNEISEKSEIFDDQFSVERPDGSNFTLKIRSTKLEDSAMYFCASSEAGGWVDYSNTEAFFGQGTRLTVV.

The rearrangement links TRBV4-3 to TRBJ2-3, with D possibly matching TRBD2 (7 bases). The CDR3 consists of 15 residues. Germline CDR1 is LGHNA and CDR2 is YSLEER. Trimming pared 5 bases from V and 4 bases from J, leaving 16 bases between. The CDR3 loop is CASSMGGGPADTQYF. In nucleotides, the CDR3 is TGCGCCAGCAGCATGGGGGGGGGCCCCGCAGATACGCAGTATTTT.

The chain employs TRBV5-1 and TRBJ2-1, with 14 bases fitting TRBD2. The CDR3 length is 18 residues. V lost 7 bases and J lost 1; bases outside the gene matches: 10. Germline values: CDR1 SGHRS, CDR2 YFSETQ. This CDR3 reads CASSPRTSGRTSYNEQFF. CDR3 coding DNA: TGCGCCAGCTCGCCTAGGACTAGCGGGAGGACGTCCTACAATGAGCAGTTCTTC.

This chain connects TRBV28 to TRBJ2-5; 9 bases line up with TRBD2. V shed 1 base and J 4 bases; nucleotides not matched to a gene: 4. The CDR3 sequence is 15 residues long. Germline V gives CDR1 MDHEN, CDR2 SYDVKM. Here the CDR3 reads CASSLSLAGGETQYF. CDR3 nucleotides: TGTGCCAGCAGTTTATCACTAGCGGGTGGAGAGACCCAGTACTTC.

The chain carries TRBV7-8 and TRBJ2-5, with 7 bases matching TRBD2. Germline V CDR1 and CDR2: SGHVS, FQNEAQ. This CDR3 comprises 15 residues. The V segment lost 4 bases and the J segment 3 bases; nucleotides outside the gene matches: 8. The CDR3 nucleotides read TGTGCCAGCAGCTCCCAGACTAGCCGAAAAGAGACCCAGTACTTC. It encodes CASSSQTSRKETQYF.

The chain couples TRBV15 to TRBJ1-3, with D maybe TRBD1 (5 bases). V was clipped by 1 base and J by 2 bases, with 6 bases between them. CDR1 and CDR2 from the germline V gene are LNHNV and YYDKDF (reference sequence). The CDR3 is 14 amino acids. CDR3 amino acids: CATSRVGAGNTIYF. CDR3 in DNA: TGTGCCACCAGCAGAGTAGGGGCTGGAAACACCATATATTTT.

The chain carries TRBV19 and TRBJ2-2, with 7 bases lining up with TRBD2. CDR1 is LNHDA, CDR2 SQIVND, per germline (reference sequence). This CDR3 has 16 amino acids. Trimming took 8 bases from V and 3 from J; bases not matched to a gene: 12. The CDR3 DNA reads as TGTGCCAGTTGGATTGGTCGGGGGGTCGACACCGGGGAGCTGTTTTTT. Protein: CASWIGRGVDTGELFF.

V and J are TRBV27 and TRBJ1-1; no firm D call. With 2 bases removed from V and 1 base from J, the gap between germline ends came to 8 bases. Germline assignment: CDR1 MNHEY and CDR2 SMNVEV (reference sequence). The CDR3 has 14 residues. The CDR3 loop is CASSLKPGNTEAFF. CDR3 nucleotide sequence: TGTGCCAGCAGTTTAAAACCCGGGAACACTGAAGCTTTCTTT.

The V call is TRBV5-1, the J call TRBJ1-1; D call uncertain. CDR3 length equals 15 residues. The V end lost 2 bases, the J end lost 0 bases, and 11 bases lay between the germline ends. CDR1 and CDR2 from the germline V gene are SGHRS and YFSETQ. The CDR3 coding sequence is TGCGCCAGCAGCTTATTGGGCACCTTGAACACTGAAGCTTTCTTT. Protein: CASSLLGTLNTEAFF.

This chain joins TRBV30 and TRBJ2-1, with a possible D match to TRBD2 (6 bases). Trimming pared 2 bases from V and 7 bases from J, leaving 12 bases between. CDR3 length: 13 residues. From germline, CDR1 is GTSNPN and CDR2 SVGIG (reference sequence). CDR3 protein: CAWSPGVWNEQFF. In DNA form, the CDR3 reads TGTGCCTGGAGTCCGGGGGTCTGGAATGAGCAGTTCTTC.

The chain combines TRBV5-1 with TRBJ1-2, with D unresolved. Germline V gene data show CDR1 as SGHRS and CDR2 as YFSETQ. This CDR3 comprises 13 residues. V was pared by 1 base and J by 3 bases, with 7 bases between. The CDR3 DNA follows: TGCGCCAGCAGCTTGTTGCCAGACTATGGCTACACCTTC. It yields the protein CASSLLPDYGYTF.

The V call is TRBV2, the J call TRBJ1-5, with TRBD1 matching 7 bases. The CDR3 runs to 13 residues. Losses at the gene ends were 10 bases for V and 5 bases for J; bases not matched to a gene: 8. Per the germline V gene, CDR1 is SNHLY and CDR2 is FYNNEI. The CDR3 coding sequence is TGTGCCACCGGCCGGGACAGTCATCAGCCCCAGCATTTT. It translates to CATGRDSHQPQHF.

The chain uses TRBV4-3 and TRBJ2-7, with 10 nucleotides matching TRBD2. Germline V gives CDR1 LGHNA, CDR2 YSLEER. J gave up 6 bases and V 0 bases, and 5 bases lay outside the gene matches. This CDR3 is built from 15 residues. The CDR3 DNA is TGCGCCAGCAGCCAAGATTTAGCGGGAGGACCCGAGCAGTACTTC. Its translation is CASSQDLAGGPEQYF.

This rearrangement joins TRBV7-2 to TRBJ2-1; D is perhaps TRBD1 (6 bases). CDR3 length: 15 amino acids. V lost 7 bases and J lost 8, with 21 bases in between. CDR1 SGHTA and CDR2 FQGNSA come from the germline V gene. CDR3 DNA: TGTGCCAGCACCACACGCAGAGGGGGTAACGATGAGCAGTTCTTC. Translated: CASTTRRGGNDEQFF. Looking up the rest from reference TRBV7-2 and TRBJ2-1 gives the full variable domain: GAGVSQSPSNKVTEKGKDVELRCDPISGHTALYWYRQSLGQGLEFLIYFQGNSAPDKSGLPSDRFSAERTGGSVSTLTIQRTQQEDSAVYLCASTTRRGGNDEQFFGPGTRLTVL.

The chain carries TRBV7-8 and TRBJ2-6; D not resolved. The germline V gene encodes CDR1 SGHVS and CDR2 FQNEAQ. Trimming cost V 1 base and J 0 bases, with 16 bases left between them. The CDR3 length is 19 residues. As DNA, the CDR3 is TGTGCCAGCAGCTTAGTAGTGGGCGACCCAAGCTCTGGGGCCAACGTCCTGACTTTC. Amino acids: CASSLVVGDPSSGANVLTF.

About this clone itself: Compared with germline, one end of the junction differs, possibly owing to a read error. This chain joins TRBV6-1 and TRBJ2-1; a weak D match, TRBD2 (6 bases). The CDR3 totals 15 residues. Germline CDR1 MNHNS, CDR2 SASEGT. This CDR3 is CASSASGGSFNEQFF. In DNA, the CDR3 is TGTGCCAGCAGTGCATCTGGGGGGTCCTTCAATGAGCAGTTCTTC.

The V and J genes are TRBV2 and TRBJ2-5; D is possibly TRBD2 (6 bases). V was pared by 3 bases and J by 5 bases, with 16 bases between. Germline V lookup: CDR1 SNHLY, CDR2 FYNNEI. CDR3 size: 15 residues. Written as DNA, the CDR3 is TGTGCCAGCAGTGATTCGGCGGGGTGGAGGGAGACCCAGTACTTC. Translation gives CASSDSAGWRETQYF.

The V and J genes are TRBV6-4 and TRBJ2-2; perhaps TRBD2 as D (6 bases). Trimming cost V 10 bases and J 4 bases, with 16 bases left between them. The CDR3 loop spans 14 amino acids. Germline CDR1 MRHNA, CDR2 SNTAGT. The CDR3 is CAKPAGFGTGELFF. As DNA, the CDR3 is TGTGCCAAGCCGGCGGGATTCGGCACCGGGGAGCTGTTTTTT.

The chain employs TRBV28 and TRBJ1-2; a weak D match, TRBD1 (5 bases). CDR3 length: 16 amino acids. Germline V gene sequence: CDR1 MDHEN, CDR2 SYDVKM. Trimming took 8 bases from V and 6 from J, leaving 25 bases between them. The CDR3 bases are TGTGCCAGCTCTTTTCGTGCGGCGGTGCAGGGCCATGGCTACACCTTC. Protein product: CASSFRAAVQGHGYTF.

This sequence joins TRBV27 and TRBJ2-7; tentative D call: TRBD1 (6 bases). The germline CDR1 and CDR2 sequences are MNHEY and SMNVEV (reference sequence). The CDR3 loop spans 17 amino acids. V was cut by 4 bases and J by 4 bases, with 23 bases left in between. CDR3 amino acids: CASSSAPNRDPGYEQYF. In DNA, the CDR3 is TGTGCCAGCAGTTCCGCACCGAACAGGGACCCCGGGTACGAGCAGTACTTC.

This clone was seen once. The CDR3 reads CATGTGRRLRNTEAFF. CDR3 nucleotide sequence: TGTGCCACGGGGACAGGGCGGCGGCTTAGGAACACTGAAGCTTTCTTT. The V gene is TRBV10-3, the J gene TRBJ1-1; 9 bases align to TRBD1. The germline V gene has CDR1 ENHRY and CDR2 SYGVKD. With V trimmed by 10 bases and J by 1 base, 13 bases remained unmatched. The CDR3 contains 16 residues.

The rearrangement uses TRBV6-5 and TRBJ2-5; no firm D call. Germline V CDR1 and CDR2: MNHEY, SVGAGI. Trimming took 5 bases from V and 0 from J, leaving 13 bases between them. The CDR3 has 15 residues. DNA for the CDR3: TGTGCCAGCAGTCAAAGTTTATACTACCAAGAGACCCAGTACTTC. It codes for CASSQSLYYQETQYF.